These 16 T cell receptor beta chains share one sample of origin, sequenced in a study of cytomegalovirus exposure and HLA in healthy donors. The PCR ran on 60 Vbeta and 13 Jbeta primers. The data were produced by immunoSEQ multiplex PCR, yet TCRdb's version contains in-frame clones alone and is incomplete. The data show some 160,000 clones, over 60% seen once. What was sequenced was PBMCs. The receptors derive from a man in his forties in good health and CMV-seronegative.

V usage is TRBV5-4 and J usage is TRBJ1-6; D unresolved. The germline V and J ends were trimmed by 7 bases and 0 bases, with 8 bases remaining between them. Germline V gene data show CDR1 as SGHNT and CDR2 as YYREEE (reference sequence). The CDR3 has 14 residues. The CDR3 spells CASRRSSYNSPLHF. CDR3 sequence (DNA): TGTGCCAGCCGCCGGAGCTCCTATAATTCACCCCTCCACTTT. The full variable domain, in which reference TRBV5-4 and TRBJ1-6 provide the parts outside the CDR3, is ETGVTQSPTHLIKTRGQQVTLRCSSQSGHNTVSWYQQALGQGPQFIFQYYREEENGRGNFPPRFSGLQFPNYSSELNVNALELDDSALYLCASRRSSYNSPLHFGNGTRLTVT.

V is TRBV27 and J is TRBJ2-1; D possibly corresponds to TRBD2 (6 bases). CDR1 MNHEY and CDR2 SMNVEV come from the germline V gene (reference sequence). V dropped 4 bases and J dropped 8 bases, with 9 bases sitting between them. The CDR3 is 12 residues long. CDR3 in DNA: TGTGCCAGCAGTTGGGGAGGCCATGAGCAGTTCTTC. Its protein product is CASSWGGHEQFF.

The V and J genes are TRBV9 and TRBJ2-5; D perhaps matches TRBD1 (6 bases). This CDR3 spans 15 amino acids. Trimming left V 3 bases short and J 0 bases short, with 12 bases between. In germline, CDR1 is SGDLS, CDR2 YYNGEE. The DNA of the CDR3 is TGTGCCAGCAGCGGTCAGGACAGTGACCAAGAGACCCAGTACTTC. Its translation: CASSGQDSDQETQYF.

This chain links TRBV6-6 with TRBJ2-7; 9 bases line up with TRBD2. Trimming cost V 2 bases and J 3 bases; bases outside gene matches: 2. This CDR3 comprises 14 residues. Looked up from germline, CDR1 is MNHNY and CDR2 is SVGAGI (reference sequence). The CDR3 region is CASSYSGGNYEQYF. CDR3 in DNA: TGTGCCAGCAGTTACAGCGGGGGGAACTACGAGCAGTACTTC.

The CDR3 loop reads CASSLGTRTGYGYTF. As DNA, the CDR3 is TGTGCCAGCAGTTTAGGGACTCGGACAGGCTATGGCTACACCTTC. The J gene is TRBJ1-2, the V gene TRBV5-8; 7 bases map to TRBD1. V shed 5 bases and J 4 bases; nucleotides not matched to a gene: 11. There are 15 residues in the CDR3. Germline values: CDR1 SGHTS, CDR2 YDEGEE.

This chain joins TRBV6-4 and TRBJ2-7; tentative D call: TRBD1 (6 bases). The length of the CDR3 is 14 residues. V was clipped by 7 bases and J by 2 bases, with 15 bases between them. Germline V gene sequence: CDR1 MRHNA, CDR2 SNTAGT. The CDR3 nucleotides are TGTGCCAGCAACCAACGACAGGCGACCTACGAGCAGTACTTC. It specifies CASNQRQATYEQYF.

The chain employs TRBV6-4 and TRBJ1-4; perhaps TRBD1 as D (5 bases). The CDR3 covers 16 residues. Germline V lookup: CDR1 MRHNA, CDR2 SNTAGT. Trimming took 8 bases from V and 7 from J, leaving 23 bases between them. The CDR3 region is CASGSSGSLGGEKLFF. In DNA form, the CDR3 reads TGTGCCAGCGGGTCCTCTGGGAGCTTGGGGGGTGAAAAACTGTTTTTT.

This rearrangement joins TRBV27 to TRBJ2-7; 8 nucleotides line up with TRBD1. The trim removed 6 bases at V and 1 base at J, leaving 2 bases unmatched. Per the germline V gene, CDR1 is MNHEY and CDR2 is SMNVEV (reference sequence). This CDR3 is 13 amino acids long. CDR3 sequence reads: CASRGTGSYEQYF. The CDR3 coding sequence is TGTGCCAGCAGGGGGACAGGTTCCTACGAGCAGTACTTC.

The chain combines TRBV5-6 with TRBJ1-1, with D hard to call. The CDR3 loop spans 12 amino acids. V was trimmed by 0 bases and J by 3 bases, leaving 3 bases between them. Germline V lookup: CDR1 SGHDT, CDR2 YYEEEE. The CDR3 loop reads CASSLVYTEAFF. The CDR3, as DNA: TGTGCCAGCAGCTTGGTCTACACTGAAGCTTTCTTT. Based on the CDR3 plus reference TRBV5-6 and TRBJ1-1, the full variable domain is DAGVTQSPTHLIKTRGQQVTLRCSPKSGHDTVSWYQQALGQGPQFIFQYYEEEERQRGNFPDRFSGHQFPNYSSELNVNALLLGDSALYLCASSLVYTEAFFGQGTRLTVV.

This clone occurred once. This chain connects TRBV18 to TRBJ2-3, with 9 bases lining up with TRBD2. The CDR3 length is 16 residues. The germline V gene encodes CDR1 KGHSH and CDR2 LQKENI. After removal of 2 bases from V and 0 bases from J, the junction contained 3 bases not matched to a gene. The CDR3 nucleotides read TGTGCCAGCTCACCAGCTACTAGCGGGAGCACAGATACGCAGTATTTT. Its translation: CASSPATSGSTDTQYF.

The chain uses TRBV30 and TRBJ2-5; TRBD1 matches at 8 bases. The junction had 8 bases not matched to a gene; V was cut back by 0 bases and J by 2 bases. The CDR3 is 16 residues long. The germline V gene encodes CDR1 GTSNPN and CDR2 SVGIG (reference sequence). CDR3 amino acids: CAWSVPGRGPQETQYF. DNA for the CDR3: TGTGCCTGGAGTGTACCAGGCAGGGGGCCGCAAGAGACCCAGTACTTC.

This clone was observed a handful of times. This chain joins TRBV18 and TRBJ2-5; D is undetermined. Germline V gene sequence: CDR1 KGHSH, CDR2 LQKENI. CDR3 length: 12 amino acids. V was trimmed by 0 bases and J by 5 bases, leaving 4 bases between them. The DNA for the CDR3 is TGTGCCAGCTCACCACCGAGGGAGACCCAGTACTTC. Amino acid sequence: CASSPPRETQYF.

The chain uses TRBV27 and TRBJ2-2, with TRBD2 as a possible D gene (5 bases). V was clipped by 6 bases and J by 4 bases, with 12 bases between them. There are 14 residues in the CDR3. The germline V gene has CDR1 MNHEY and CDR2 SMNVEV (reference sequence). The CDR3 loop reads CASSLAGITGELFF. DNA of the CDR3: TGTGCCAGCAGCCTAGCCGGGATCACCGGGGAGCTGTTTTTT.

V is TRBV11-3 and J is TRBJ2-7, with 8 positions matching TRBD2. The germline V gene has CDR1 SGHNT and CDR2 YENEEA. This CDR3 contains 14 residues. Losses at the gene ends were 3 bases for V and 3 bases for J; bases not matched to a gene: 4. CDR3 coding DNA: TGTGCCAGCAGCTTTAAGAGCGGGGGCTACGAGCAGTACTTC. It encodes CASSFKSGGYEQYF.

The chain links TRBV19 to TRBJ2-1; 8 nucleotides agree with TRBD2. Unmatched junction bases numbered 7, after V lost 3 bases and J lost 3 bases. In germline, CDR1 is LNHDA, CDR2 SQIVND (reference sequence). The CDR3 loop spans 16 amino acids. The CDR3, as DNA: TGTGCCAGTAGTATCGTTGGGCGGGGGGTCTACAATGAGCAGTTCTTC. It encodes CASSIVGRGVYNEQFF.

The gene calls are TRBV19 and TRBJ2-7; 14 positions agree with TRBD2. The CDR3 consists of 16 residues. J lost 5 bases, V lost 5 bases, and 8 bases had no gene match. Germline assignment: CDR1 LNHDA and CDR2 SQIVND (reference sequence). The CDR3 bases are TGTGCCAGTAGTCCAGGTGGGGGACTAGCGGGAGACGAGCAGTACTTC. This codes for CASSPGGGLAGDEQYF.